These 14 T cell receptor beta chains came from one sample sequenced in a study of cytotoxic CD8 clonotypes in ibrutinib-treated CLL. The assay was immunoSEQ multiplex PCR, and TCRdb's table has in-frame clones only and misses some. The table shows more than 150,000 clones, with about 72% occurring only once. The source material was PBMCs, sampled after 24 months of ibrutinib treatment. The source of these receptors is a human donor with chronic lymphocytic leukemia.

V is TRBV7-9 and J is TRBJ2-3; no definite D call. The CDR3 runs 12 residues. Between the trimmed V and J ends, which lost 1 base and 5 bases, there was a span of 4 bases. Germline V lookup: CDR1 SEHNR, CDR2 FQNEAQ (reference sequence). In DNA, the CDR3 is TGTGCCAGCAGCTTAGGTGTAGATACGCAGTATTTT. Protein: CASSLGVDTQYF.

This clone has more than one count but fewer than ten. The chain joins TRBV2 to TRBJ2-7, with 10 bases aligning to TRBD1. Germline CDR1 is SNHLY and CDR2 is FYNNEI. The CDR3 has 14 residues. Trimming cost V 6 bases and J 2 bases; bases outside gene matches: 4. The DNA of the CDR3 is TGTGCCAGCAGACCGACAGGGGGCGCCTACGAGCAGTACTTC. It is translated as CASRPTGGAYEQYF.

V is TRBV2 and J is TRBJ2-1; 9 nucleotides agree with TRBD1. Germline V lookup: CDR1 SNHLY, CDR2 FYNNEI. The CDR3 loop spans 14 amino acids. Trimming at V came to 6 bases and at J to 8 bases, leaving 8 bases not matched to a gene. This chain's CDR3 is CASRPVTGGHEQFF. The CDR3 DNA follows: TGTGCCAGCAGACCCGTGACAGGGGGACATGAGCAGTTCTTC.

The chain carries TRBV18 and TRBJ2-3; D unresolved. Deletions cut 5 bases from V and 6 bases from J, with 12 bases between. Germline CDR1 reads KGHSH; CDR2 reads LQKENI. This CDR3 is 13 amino acids long. The CDR3 DNA follows: TGTGCCAGCTCAGCCAGGCTGGCCGATACGCAGTATTTT. It is translated as CASSARLADTQYF.

The rearrangement joins TRBV30 to TRBJ2-3; D is uncertain. Trimming cost V 8 bases and J 2 bases, with 14 bases left between them. CDR1 GTSNPN and CDR2 SVGIG come from the germline V gene (reference sequence). The CDR3 extends over 13 amino acids. The CDR3 sequence is CAPPVCHTDTQYF. Written as DNA, the CDR3 is TGTGCCCCCCCCGTTTGCCACACAGATACGCAGTATTTT.

The V and J genes are TRBV11-2 and TRBJ1-5; D gene uncertain. CDR1 is SGHAT, CDR2 FQNNGV, per germline. This CDR3 contains 12 residues. Between the trimmed V and J ends, which lost 5 bases and 11 bases, there was a span of 13 bases. This CDR3 is CASSPSYGAQHF. In nucleotides, the CDR3 is TGTGCCAGCAGCCCCTCCTATGGGGCCCAGCATTTT.

The gene calls are TRBV7-2 and TRBJ1-1; tentatively, D is TRBD1 (5 bases). From germline, CDR1 is SGHTA and CDR2 FQGNSA. The CDR3 has 11 amino acids. Between the trimmed V and J ends, which lost 3 bases and 10 bases, there was a span of 9 bases. CDR3 sequence (DNA): TGTGCCAGCAGCTTCAGGGCCGGAGCTTTCTTT. This gives the protein CASSFRAGAFF.

The V gene is TRBV15, the J gene TRBJ1-3; maybe TRBD1 (5 bases). Germline V gives CDR1 LNHNV, CDR2 YYDKDF (reference sequence). Trimming left V 3 bases short and J 8 bases short, with 11 bases between. The CDR3 length is 13 residues. CDR3 nucleotides: TGTGCCACCAGCAGTTCAGGGTGGGACACCATATATTTT. Translated, it gives CATSSSGWDTIYF.

This clone has a handful of counts. The chain links TRBV7-8 to TRBJ2-2, with a tentative D call TRBD1 (5 bases). The CDR3 contains 14 residues. Deletions cut 5 bases from V and 4 bases from J, with 11 bases between. Germline V gene data show CDR1 as SGHVS and CDR2 as FQNEAQ. Here the CDR3 reads CASSRAGFTGELFF. DNA for the CDR3: TGTGCCAGCAGCCGCGCAGGGTTCACCGGGGAGCTGTTTTTT.

This clone showed up just once. The chain couples TRBV7-9 to TRBJ2-3; possible D gene TRBD2, 6 bases. CDR3 size: 16 residues. The V gene's germline CDR1 is SEHNR and CDR2 FQNEAQ (reference sequence). Trimming took off 0 bases at V and 5 bases at J, with 15 bases between the two ends. The CDR3 spells CASSLAAEPGRDTQYF. The CDR3 region has the DNA TGTGCCAGCAGCTTAGCGGCCGAGCCCGGGAGAGATACGCAGTATTTT.

This clone occurred once. V usage is TRBV6-5 and J usage is TRBJ2-1; 7 bases are a match to TRBD1. The germline gives CDR1 MNHEY, CDR2 SVGAGI. V lost 6 bases to trimming and J lost 2 bases; unmatched junction nucleotides: 7. The CDR3 has 15 residues. The CDR3 nucleotides read TGTGCCAGCAGGTTTGGGGACAGTACCTACAATGAGCAGTTCTTC. As protein: CASRFGDSTYNEQFF.

This chain uses TRBV28 with TRBJ2-1; D might be TRBD1 (5 bases). Trimming cost V 2 bases and J 2 bases, with 13 bases left between them. Germline CDR1 reads MDHEN; CDR2 reads SYDVKM. This CDR3 has 16 amino acids. CDR3 DNA: TGTGCCAGCAGTTTACCCCCAGGGTACCCCTACAATGAGCAGTTCTTC. Translated: CASSLPPGYPYNEQFF.

The V call is TRBV15, the J call TRBJ2-1; the match to TRBD2 covers 9 bases. The CDR3 has 17 amino acids. The V gene end was trimmed by 1 base and the J gene end by 8 bases; junction bases not matched to a gene: 12. Germline V lookup: CDR1 LNHNV, CDR2 YYDKDF (reference sequence). CDR3 DNA sequence: TGTGCCACCAGCAGAGCCGCGGGGCTAGCGGGAAAGTATGAGCAGTTCTTC. Its translation: CATSRAAGLAGKYEQFF.

The gene calls are TRBV23-1 and TRBJ2-7, with a possible D match to TRBD2 (6 bases). TRBV23-1 has ORF status, its function being uncertain. V was shortened by 7 bases and J by 4 bases, with 14 bases between the two germline ends. The CDR3 runs to 13 residues. The chain's CDR3 is CASNGTGSYEQYF. The CDR3 DNA reads TGCGCCAGCAACGGGACTGGGTCGTACGAGCAGTACTTC.